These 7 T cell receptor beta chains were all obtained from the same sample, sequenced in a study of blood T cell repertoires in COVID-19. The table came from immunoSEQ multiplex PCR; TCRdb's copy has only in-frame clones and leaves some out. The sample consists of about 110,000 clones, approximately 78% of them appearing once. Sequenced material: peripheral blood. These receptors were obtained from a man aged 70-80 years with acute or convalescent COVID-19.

The CDR3 coding sequence is TGTGCCAGCAGCATTACGTTGCCAGGGGAAGAGACCCAGTACTTC. This translates into CASSITLPGEETQYF. This chain connects TRBV21-1 to TRBJ2-5; TRBD1, as called in the table, went unchecked against the DNA. TRBV21-1 is recorded as a pseudogene. The CDR3 is 15 residues long.

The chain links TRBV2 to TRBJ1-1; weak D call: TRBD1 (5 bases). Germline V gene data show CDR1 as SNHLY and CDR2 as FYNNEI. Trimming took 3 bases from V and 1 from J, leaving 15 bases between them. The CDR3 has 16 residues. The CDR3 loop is CASSDRQGRRNTEAFF. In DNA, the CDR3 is TGTGCCAGCAGTGATAGGCAGGGCCGGCGGAACACTGAAGCTTTCTTT.

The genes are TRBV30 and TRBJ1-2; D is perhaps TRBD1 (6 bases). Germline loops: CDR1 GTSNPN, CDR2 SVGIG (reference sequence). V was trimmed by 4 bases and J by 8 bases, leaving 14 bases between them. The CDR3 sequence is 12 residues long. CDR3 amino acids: CAWMRGAGGYTF. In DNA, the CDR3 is TGTGCCTGGATGCGGGGGGCCGGGGGCTACACCTTC. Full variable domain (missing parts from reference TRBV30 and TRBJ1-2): SQTIHQWPATLVQPVGSPLSLECTVEGTSNPNLYWYRQAAGRGLQLLFYSVGIGQISSEVPQNLSASRPQDRQFILSSKKLLLSDSGFYLCAWMRGAGGYTFGSGTRLTVV.

This chain's CDR3 is CASSLFPSTNEKLFF. The DNA of the CDR3 is TGTGCCAGCAGTTTATTCCCGTCAACTAATGAAAAACTGTTTTTT. This rearrangement joins TRBV27 to TRBJ1-4; D is unclear. This CDR3 is built from 15 residues. Trimming shortened V by 1 base and J by 0 bases, and 6 bases separated the two germline ends. Per the germline V gene, CDR1 is MNHEY and CDR2 is SMNVEV (reference sequence).

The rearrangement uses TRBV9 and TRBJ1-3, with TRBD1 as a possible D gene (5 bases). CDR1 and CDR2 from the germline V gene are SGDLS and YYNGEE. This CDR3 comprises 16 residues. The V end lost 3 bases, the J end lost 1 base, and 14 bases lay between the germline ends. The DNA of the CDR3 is TGTGCCAGCAGCGGATTCGGACAATCGTCTGGAAACACCATATATTTT. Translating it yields CASSGFGQSSGNTIYF. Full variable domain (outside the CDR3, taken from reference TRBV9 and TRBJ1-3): DSGVTQTPKHLITATGQRVTLRCSPRSGDLSVYWYQQSLDQGLQFLIQYYNGEERAKGNILERFSAQQFPDLHSELNLSSLELGDSALYFCASSGFGQSSGNTIYFGEGSWLTVV.

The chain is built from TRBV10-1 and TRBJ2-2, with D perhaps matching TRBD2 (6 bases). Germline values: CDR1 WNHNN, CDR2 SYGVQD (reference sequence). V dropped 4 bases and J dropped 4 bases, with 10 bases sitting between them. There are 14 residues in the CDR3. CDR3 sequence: CASSAGVSTGELFF. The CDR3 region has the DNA TGCGCCAGCAGTGCGGGGGTGAGCACCGGGGAGCTGTTTTTT.

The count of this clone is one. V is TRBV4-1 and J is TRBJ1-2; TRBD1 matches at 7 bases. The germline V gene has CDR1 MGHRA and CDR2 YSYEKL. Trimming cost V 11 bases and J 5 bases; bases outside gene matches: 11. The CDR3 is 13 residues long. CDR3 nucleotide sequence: TGCGCCGCGGCGGACAGGCAGGGTTATGGCTACACCTTC. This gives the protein CAAADRQGYGYTF.